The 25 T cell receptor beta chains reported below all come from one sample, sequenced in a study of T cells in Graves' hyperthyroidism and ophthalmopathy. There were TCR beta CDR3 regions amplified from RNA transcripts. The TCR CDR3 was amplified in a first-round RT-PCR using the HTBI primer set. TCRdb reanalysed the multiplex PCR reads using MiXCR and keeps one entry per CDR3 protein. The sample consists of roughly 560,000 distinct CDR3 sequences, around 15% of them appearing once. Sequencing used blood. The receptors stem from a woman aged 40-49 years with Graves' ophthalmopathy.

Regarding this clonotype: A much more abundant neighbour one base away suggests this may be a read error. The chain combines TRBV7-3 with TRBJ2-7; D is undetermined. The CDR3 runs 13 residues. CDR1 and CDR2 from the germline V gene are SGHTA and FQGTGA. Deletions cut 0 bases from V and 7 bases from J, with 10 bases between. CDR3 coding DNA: TGTGCCAGCAGCTTAACAGGAATCCCGGAGCAGTACTTC. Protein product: CASSLTGIPEQYF.

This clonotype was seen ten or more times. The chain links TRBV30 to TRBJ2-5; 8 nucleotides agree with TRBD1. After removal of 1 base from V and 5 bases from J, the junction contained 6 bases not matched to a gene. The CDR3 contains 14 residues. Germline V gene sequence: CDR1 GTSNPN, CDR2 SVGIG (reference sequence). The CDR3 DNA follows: TGTGCCTGGAGTGCCGGACAGGGATTGGAGACCCAGTACTTC. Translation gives CAWSAGQGLETQYF.

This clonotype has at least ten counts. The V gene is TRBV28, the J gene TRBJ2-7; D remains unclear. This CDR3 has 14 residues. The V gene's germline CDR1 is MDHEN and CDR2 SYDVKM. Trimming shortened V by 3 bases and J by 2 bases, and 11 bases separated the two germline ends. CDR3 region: CASSFVTAPYEQYF. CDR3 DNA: TGTGCCAGCAGTTTCGTAACAGCCCCCTACGAGCAGTACTTC.

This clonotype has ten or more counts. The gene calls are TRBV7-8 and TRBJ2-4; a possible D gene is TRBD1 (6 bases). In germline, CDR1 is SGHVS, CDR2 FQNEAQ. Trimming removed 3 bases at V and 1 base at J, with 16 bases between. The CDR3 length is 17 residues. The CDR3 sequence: CASSFPSWGRAKNIQYF. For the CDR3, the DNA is TGTGCCAGCAGCTTCCCTTCTTGGGGGCGGGCCAAAAACATTCAGTACTTC.

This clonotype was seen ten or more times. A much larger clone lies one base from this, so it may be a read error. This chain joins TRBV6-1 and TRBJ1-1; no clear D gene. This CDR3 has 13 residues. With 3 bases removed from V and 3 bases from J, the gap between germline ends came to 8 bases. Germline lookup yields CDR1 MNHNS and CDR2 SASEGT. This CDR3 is CASSDTEDTEAFF. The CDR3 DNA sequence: TGTGCCAGCAGTGATACGGAGGACACTGAAGCTTTCTTT.

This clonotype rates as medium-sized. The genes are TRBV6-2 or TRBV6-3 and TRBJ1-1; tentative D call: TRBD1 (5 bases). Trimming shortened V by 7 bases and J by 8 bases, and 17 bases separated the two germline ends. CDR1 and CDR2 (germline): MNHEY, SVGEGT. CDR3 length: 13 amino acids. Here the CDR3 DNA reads TGTGCCAGCACCCTCACAGGAGCCCCCGAAGCTTTCTTT. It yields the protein CASTLTGAPEAFF.

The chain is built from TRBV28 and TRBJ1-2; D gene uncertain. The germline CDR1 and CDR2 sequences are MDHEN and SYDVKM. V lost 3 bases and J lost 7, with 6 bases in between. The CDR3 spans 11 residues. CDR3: CASSFISGYTF. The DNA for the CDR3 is TGTGCCAGCAGTTTTATTAGTGGCTACACCTTC.

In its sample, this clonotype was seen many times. The CDR3 nucleotides read TGTGCCAGCAGCTTGATGGGGACTAGCGACTACGAGCAGTACTTC. Its translation: CASSLMGTSDYEQYF. The V gene is TRBV7-2, the J gene TRBJ2-7; 10 nucleotides line up with TRBD2. Germline V lookup: CDR1 SGHTA, CDR2 FQGNSA. V shed 3 bases, J shed 3 bases, and the junction held 5 bases outside the gene matches. CDR3 size: 15 residues.

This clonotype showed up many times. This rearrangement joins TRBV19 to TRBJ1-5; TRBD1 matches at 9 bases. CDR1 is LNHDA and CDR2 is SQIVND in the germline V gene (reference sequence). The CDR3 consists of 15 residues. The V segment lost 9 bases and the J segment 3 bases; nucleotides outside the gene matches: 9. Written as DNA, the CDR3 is TGTGCCAGCGGACAGGGGAGCTCTGACAATCAGCCCCAGCATTTT. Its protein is CASGQGSSDNQPQHF.

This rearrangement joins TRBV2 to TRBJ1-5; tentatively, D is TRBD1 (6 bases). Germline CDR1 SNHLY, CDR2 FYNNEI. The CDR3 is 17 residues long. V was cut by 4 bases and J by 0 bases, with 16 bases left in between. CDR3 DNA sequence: TGTGCCAGCAGTGTCCACGGGGGGCGGAATAGCAATCAGCCCCAGCATTTT. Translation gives CASSVHGGRNSNQPQHF. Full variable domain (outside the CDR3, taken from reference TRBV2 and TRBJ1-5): EPEVTQTPSHQVTQMGQEVILRCVPISNHLYFYWYRQILGQKVEFLVSFYNNEISEKSEIFDDQFSVERPDGSNFTLKIRSTKLEDSAMYFCASSVHGGRNSNQPQHFGDGTRLSIL.

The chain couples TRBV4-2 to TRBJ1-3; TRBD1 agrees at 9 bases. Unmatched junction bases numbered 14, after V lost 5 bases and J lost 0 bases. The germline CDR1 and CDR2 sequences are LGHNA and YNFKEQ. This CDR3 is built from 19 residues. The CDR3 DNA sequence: TGTGCCAGCAGCGCATACGGGACAGGGTTTGTGGTCTCTGGAAACACCATATATTTT. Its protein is CASSAYGTGFVVSGNTIYF.

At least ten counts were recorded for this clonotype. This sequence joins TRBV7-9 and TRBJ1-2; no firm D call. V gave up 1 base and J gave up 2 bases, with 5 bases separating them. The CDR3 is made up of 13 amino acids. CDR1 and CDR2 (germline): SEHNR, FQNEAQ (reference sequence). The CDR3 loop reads CASSLESNYGYTF. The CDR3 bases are TGTGCCAGCAGCTTAGAATCCAACTATGGCTACACCTTC.

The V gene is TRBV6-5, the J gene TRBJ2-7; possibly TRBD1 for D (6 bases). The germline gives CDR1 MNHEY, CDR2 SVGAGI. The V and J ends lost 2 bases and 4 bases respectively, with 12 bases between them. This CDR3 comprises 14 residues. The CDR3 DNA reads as TGTGCCAGCAGTTACAACAGGGCAGGGTACGAGCAGTACTTC. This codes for CASSYNRAGYEQYF.

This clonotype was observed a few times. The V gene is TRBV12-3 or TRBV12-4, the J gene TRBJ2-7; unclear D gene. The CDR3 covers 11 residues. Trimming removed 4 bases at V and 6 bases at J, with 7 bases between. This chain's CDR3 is CASSSSIEQYF. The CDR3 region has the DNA TGTGCCAGCAGTTCGAGTATCGAGCAGTACTTC.

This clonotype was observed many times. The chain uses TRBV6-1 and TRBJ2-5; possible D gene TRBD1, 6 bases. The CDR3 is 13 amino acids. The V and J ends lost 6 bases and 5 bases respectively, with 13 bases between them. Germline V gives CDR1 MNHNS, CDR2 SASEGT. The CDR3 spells CASSPRTAETQYF. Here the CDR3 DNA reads TGTGCCAGCAGCCCACGGACAGCGGAGACCCAGTACTTC.

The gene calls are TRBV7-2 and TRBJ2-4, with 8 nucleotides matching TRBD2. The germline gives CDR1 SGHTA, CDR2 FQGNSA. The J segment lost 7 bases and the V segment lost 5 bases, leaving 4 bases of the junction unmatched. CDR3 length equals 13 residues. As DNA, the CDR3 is TGTGCCAGCAGCAGCGGGAGAGATAACATTCAGTACTTC. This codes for CASSSGRDNIQYF.

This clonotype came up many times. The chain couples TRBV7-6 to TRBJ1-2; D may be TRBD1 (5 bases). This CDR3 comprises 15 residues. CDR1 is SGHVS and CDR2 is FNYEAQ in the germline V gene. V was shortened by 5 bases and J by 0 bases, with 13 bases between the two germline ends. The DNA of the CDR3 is TGTGCCAGCAGCAAGAACGGGGGGACTAACTATGGCTACACCTTC. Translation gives CASSKNGGTNYGYTF.

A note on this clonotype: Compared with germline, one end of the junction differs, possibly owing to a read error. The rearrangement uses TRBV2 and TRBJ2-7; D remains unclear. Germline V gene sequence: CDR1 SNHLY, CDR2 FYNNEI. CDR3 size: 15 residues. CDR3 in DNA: TGTGCCAGCACTGAACGACACTTCCTACCTTACGAGCAGTACTTC. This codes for CASTERHFLPYEQYF.

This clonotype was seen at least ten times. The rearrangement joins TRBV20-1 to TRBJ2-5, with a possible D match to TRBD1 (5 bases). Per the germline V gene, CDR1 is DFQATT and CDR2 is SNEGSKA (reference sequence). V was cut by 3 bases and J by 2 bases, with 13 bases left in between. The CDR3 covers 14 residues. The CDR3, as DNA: TGCAGTGCTAGCCGCCAGGGTTATCAAGAGACCCAGTACTTC. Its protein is CSASRQGYQETQYF.

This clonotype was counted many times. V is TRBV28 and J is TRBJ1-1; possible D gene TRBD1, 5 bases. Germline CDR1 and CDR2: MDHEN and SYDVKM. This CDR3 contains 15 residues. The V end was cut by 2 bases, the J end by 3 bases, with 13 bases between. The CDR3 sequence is CASSLGVGAYTEAFF. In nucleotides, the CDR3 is TGTGCCAGCAGTTTAGGTGTAGGGGCCTACACTGAAGCTTTCTTT. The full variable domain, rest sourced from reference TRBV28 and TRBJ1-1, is DVKVTQSSRYLVKRTGEKVFLECVQDMDHENMFWYRQDPGLGLRLIYFSYDVKMKEKGDIPEGYSVSREKKERFSLILESASTNQTSMYLCASSLGVGAYTEAFFGQGTRLTVV.

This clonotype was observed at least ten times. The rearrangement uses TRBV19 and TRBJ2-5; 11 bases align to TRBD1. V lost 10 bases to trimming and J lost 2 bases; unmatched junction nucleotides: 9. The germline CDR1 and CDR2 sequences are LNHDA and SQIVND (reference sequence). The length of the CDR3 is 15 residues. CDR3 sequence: CATTRDRGFQETQYF. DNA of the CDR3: TGTGCCACTACCCGGGACAGGGGGTTTCAAGAGACCCAGTACTTC.

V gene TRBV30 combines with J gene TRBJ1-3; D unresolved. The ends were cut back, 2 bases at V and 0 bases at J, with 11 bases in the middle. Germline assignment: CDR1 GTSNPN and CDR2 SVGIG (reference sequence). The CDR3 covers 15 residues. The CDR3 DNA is TGTGCCTGGAGTCGGCCGGGTAACTCTGGAAACACCATATATTTT. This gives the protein CAWSRPGNSGNTIYF.

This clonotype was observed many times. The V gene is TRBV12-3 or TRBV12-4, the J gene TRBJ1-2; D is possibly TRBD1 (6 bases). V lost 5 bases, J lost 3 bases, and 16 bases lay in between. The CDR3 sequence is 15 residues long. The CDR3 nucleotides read TGTGCCAGCAGTGATATTAGGAGGGGGGACTATGGCTACACCTTC. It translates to CASSDIRRGDYGYTF.

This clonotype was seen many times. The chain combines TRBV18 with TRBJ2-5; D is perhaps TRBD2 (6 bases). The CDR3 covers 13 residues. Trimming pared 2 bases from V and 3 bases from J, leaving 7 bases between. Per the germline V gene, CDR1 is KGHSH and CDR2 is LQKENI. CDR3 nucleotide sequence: TGTGCCAGCTCACCAAGGGAGGAAGAGACCCAGTACTTC. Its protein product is CASSPREEETQYF.

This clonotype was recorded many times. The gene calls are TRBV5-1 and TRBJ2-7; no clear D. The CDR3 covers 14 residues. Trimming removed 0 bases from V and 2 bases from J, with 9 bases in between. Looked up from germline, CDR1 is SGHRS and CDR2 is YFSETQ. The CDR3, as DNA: TGCGCCAGCAGCTTGGAAGGGTTCGCCTACGAGCAGTACTTC. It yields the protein CASSLEGFAYEQYF.